The 6 T cell receptor beta chains listed next were all sequenced from one sample in a study of shared clonotypes between healthy human individuals. Some clones are missing from TCRdb's copy, which holds only in-frame ones; the method was immunoSEQ multiplex PCR. The sample carries fewer than 2.5 million clones, over 85% recorded once. The sample taken for sequencing was naive CD4+ T cells from PBMCs. Subset denoted: CD45RA+ positively selected. The receptors were gathered from a man in his late teens or twenties in good health. Some clones in this sample may be carry-over from other donors' samples.

V and J are TRBV18 and TRBJ2-1; 14 bases fit TRBD2. V lost 3 bases, J lost 6 bases, and 7 bases stayed unmatched. The CDR3 loop spans 17 amino acids. Germline V gene data show CDR1 as KGHSH and CDR2 as LQKENI. CDR3 nucleotides: TGTGCCAGCTCACCCGTGCAGACTAGCGGGAGGGCCAATGAGCAGTTCTTC. This gives the protein CASSPVQTSGRANEQFF.

This sequence joins TRBV7-9 and TRBJ1-1; TRBD1 is a possible D gene (6 bases). CDR3 length: 13 amino acids. Germline V gives CDR1 SEHNR, CDR2 FQNEAQ (reference sequence). Trimming stripped 8 bases from V and 4 bases from J, with 14 bases between. The CDR3 spells CASGRQEGTEAFF. CDR3 sequence (DNA): TGTGCCAGCGGAAGACAGGAGGGCACTGAAGCTTTCTTT.

The V call is TRBV2, the J call TRBJ2-7; 11 bases agree with TRBD1. CDR1 and CDR2 from the germline V gene are SNHLY and FYNNEI. J gave up 6 bases and V 3 bases, and 4 bases lay outside the gene matches. The CDR3 totals 14 residues. The CDR3 DNA sequence: TGTGCCAGCAGTGACCGGGACAGGGGGTCCGAGCAGTACTTC. This sequence encodes CASSDRDRGSEQYF.

This clone was counted a single time. This chain uses TRBV6-1 with TRBJ2-2, with unresolved D. This CDR3 region has 11 residues. The germline CDR1 and CDR2 sequences are MNHNS and SASEGT. V gave up 6 bases and J gave up 5 bases, with 4 bases separating them. The CDR3 coding sequence is TGTGCCAGCAGGGTAACCGGGGAGCTGTTTTTT. Translated: CASRVTGELFF.

On this clone: Distinct nucleotide sequences in the sample also encode this CDR3. The chain recombines TRBV6-5 with TRBJ2-7; a weak D match, TRBD2 (5 bases). This CDR3 has 15 amino acids. Per germline, CDR1 MNHEY and CDR2 SVGAGI. Trimming pared 0 bases from V and 1 base from J, leaving 10 bases between. The CDR3 reads CASSYSAGLSYEQYF. Here the CDR3 DNA reads TGTGCCAGCAGTTACTCGGCGGGCTTATCCTACGAGCAGTACTTC.

This chain links TRBV5-4 with TRBJ2-7; 10 positions agree with TRBD2. J lost 0 bases, V lost 4 bases, and 4 bases had no gene match. This CDR3 comprises 15 residues. CDR1 SGHNT and CDR2 YYREEE come from the germline V gene (reference sequence). CDR3 sequence (DNA): TGTGCCAGCAGCCCCCCTAGCGGGAGCTCCTACGAGCAGTACTTC. Protein product: CASSPPSGSSYEQYF.